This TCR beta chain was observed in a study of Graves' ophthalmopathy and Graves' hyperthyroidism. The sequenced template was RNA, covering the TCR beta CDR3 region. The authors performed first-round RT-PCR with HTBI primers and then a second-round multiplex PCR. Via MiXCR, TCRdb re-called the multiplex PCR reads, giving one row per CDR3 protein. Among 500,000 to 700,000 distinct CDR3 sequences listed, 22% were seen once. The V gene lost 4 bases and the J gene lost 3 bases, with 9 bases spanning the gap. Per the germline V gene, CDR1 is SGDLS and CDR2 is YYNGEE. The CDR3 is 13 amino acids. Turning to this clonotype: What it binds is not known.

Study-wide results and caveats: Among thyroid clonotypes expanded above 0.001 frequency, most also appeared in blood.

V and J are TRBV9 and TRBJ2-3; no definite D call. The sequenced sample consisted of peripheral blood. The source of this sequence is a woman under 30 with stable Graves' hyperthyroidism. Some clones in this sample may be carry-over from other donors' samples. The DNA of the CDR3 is TGTGCCAGCAGCCCCCGACCTACAGATACGCAGTATTTT. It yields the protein CASSPRPTDTQYF.